The 21 T cell receptor beta chains below come from one sample, sequenced in a study of STAT3 mutations in large granular lymphocyte leukemia. Regarding the study as a whole: At least one immunodominant TCR beta clonotype appeared in every T-cell large granular lymphocyte leukemia patient.

TCRdb keeps only in-frame clones here, not all; method: immunoSEQ multiplex PCR. The sample carries about 39,000 clones, 81% recorded once. Their antigens remain unidentified. Sequenced: PBMCs. Receptor source: a human donor with T large granular lymphocyte leukemia. Some clones in this sample may be carry-over from other donors' samples.

The chain joins TRBV28 to TRBJ1-5, with 7 bases identical to TRBD1. The CDR3 length is 14 residues. The V and J ends lost 6 bases and 4 bases, in that order; junction bases with no gene match: 6. The germline CDR1 and CDR2 sequences are MDHEN and SYDVKM. The CDR3 here is CASSRRQGNQPQHF. The CDR3 region has the DNA TGTGCCAGCAGCCGGCGACAGGGTAATCAGCCCCAGCATTTT. Filled out from reference TRBV28 and TRBJ1-5, the complete variable domain reads DVKVTQSSRYLVKRTGEKVFLECVQDMDHENMFWYRQDPGLGLRLIYFSYDVKMKEKGDIPEGYSVSREKKERFSLILESASTNQTSMYLCASSRRQGNQPQHFGDGTRLSIL.

The chain joins TRBV7-2 to TRBJ2-1; possible D gene TRBD1, 6 bases. Germline lookup yields CDR1 SGHTA and CDR2 FQGNSA. V was clipped by 1 base and J by 2 bases, with 9 bases between them. The CDR3 consists of 15 residues. CDR3 protein: CASSLVPGAYNEQFF. In nucleotides, the CDR3 is TGTGCCAGCAGCTTAGTTCCAGGGGCCTACAATGAGCAGTTCTTC.

The chain combines TRBV4-2 with TRBJ2-1; D is perhaps TRBD1 or TRBD2 (5 bases each). The CDR3 consists of 15 residues. The germline V gene has CDR1 LGHNA and CDR2 YNFKEQ. Between the trimmed V and J ends, which lost 0 bases and 10 bases, there was a span of 16 bases. The CDR3 protein is CASSQDPGTPREQFF. The CDR3 bases are TGTGCCAGCAGCCAAGATCCAGGGACCCCAAGGGAGCAGTTCTTC.

A single count supports this clone. CDR3 DNA: TGTGCCAGCAGCTTGGTTAGTAGGGGAAACAATCAGCCCCAGCATTTT. This gives the protein CASSLVSRGNNQPQHF. The rearrangement joins TRBV7-2 to TRBJ1-5; D perhaps matches TRBD1 (5 bases). The CDR3 has 16 amino acids. Germline CDR1 SGHTA, CDR2 FQGNSA. V lost 3 bases and J lost 3, with 15 bases in between.

This clone has just a few counts. This sequence joins TRBV9 and TRBJ1-2; the match to TRBD1 covers 8 bases. This CDR3 spans 16 amino acids. Trimming removed 1 base from V and 6 bases from J; junction bases left unmatched: 11. The germline V gene encodes CDR1 SGDLS and CDR2 YYNGEE. DNA of the CDR3: TGTGCCAGCAGCGTACAGACCACAGGGGGGATCGATGGCTACACCTTC. Protein product: CASSVQTTGGIDGYTF.

CDR3 sequence: CASSTRLAGRETQYF. CDR3 nucleotide sequence: TGTGCCAGCAGCACAAGACTAGCGGGGAGGGAGACCCAGTACTTC. The chain employs TRBV7-2 and TRBJ2-5; the match to TRBD2 covers 11 bases. Unmatched junction bases numbered 7, after V lost 5 bases and J lost 5 bases. This CDR3 contains 15 residues. Germline V CDR1 and CDR2: SGHTA, FQGNSA.

Only one count was recorded for this clone. J is TRBJ2-7 and V is TRBV21-1; TRBD1, the D gene given by the table, was not confirmed from the DNA. TRBV21-1 is annotated as a pseudogene. The CDR3 spans 13 residues. This chain's CDR3 is CASSGPRSVEQYF. CDR3 nucleotide sequence: TGTGCCAGCAGCGGGCCCCGGTCGGTCGAGCAGTACTTC.

The chain recombines TRBV13 with TRBJ2-1; the match to TRBD2 covers 11 bases. CDR1 PRHDT and CDR2 FYEKMQ come from the germline V gene (reference sequence). The CDR3 has 19 residues. V lost 2 bases to trimming and J lost 2 bases; unmatched junction nucleotides: 11. CDR3 DNA: TGTGCCAGCAGCTTAAGACTAGCGGGGCCCCAAAACACCTACAATGAGCAGTTCTTC. It encodes CASSLRLAGPQNTYNEQFF.

V is TRBV19 and J is TRBJ2-5; 10 nucleotides match TRBD2. The CDR3 is made up of 14 amino acids. J lost 5 bases, V lost 10 bases, and 10 bases had no gene match. Germline CDR1 LNHDA, CDR2 SQIVND (reference sequence). This CDR3 is CATRERGGRETQYF. CDR3 nucleotide sequence: TGTGCCACCCGGGAGCGGGGGGGCCGGGAGACCCAGTACTTC.

CDR3 sequence reads: CAWSGRDTFTF. The CDR3 nucleotides are TGTGCCTGGAGTGGCCGGGACACCTTTACCTTC. The chain combines TRBV30 with TRBJ1-2; a possible D gene is TRBD1 (6 bases). The CDR3 has 11 amino acids. Trimming shortened V by 1 base and J by 14 bases, and 14 bases separated the two germline ends. Germline assignment: CDR1 GTSNPN and CDR2 SVGIG (reference sequence).

The chain couples TRBV9 to TRBJ1-3, with D possibly being TRBD1 (6 bases). From germline, CDR1 is SGDLS and CDR2 YYNGEE. Trimming left V 3 bases short and J 0 bases short, with 10 bases between. CDR3 size: 15 residues. This CDR3 is CASSATGSSGNTIYF. CDR3 sequence (DNA): TGTGCCAGCAGCGCAACAGGGAGCTCTGGAAACACCATATATTTT. Full variable domain (rest looked up from reference TRBV9 and TRBJ1-3): DSGVTQTPKHLITATGQRVTLRCSPRSGDLSVYWYQQSLDQGLQFLIQYYNGEERAKGNILERFSAQQFPDLHSELNLSSLELGDSALYFCASSATGSSGNTIYFGEGSWLTVV.

The J gene is TRBJ2-5, the V gene TRBV4-1; TRBD2 aligns across 12 bases. The CDR3 runs to 17 residues. The germline V gene encodes CDR1 MGHRA and CDR2 YSYEKL. Trimming cost V 4 bases and J 7 bases; bases outside gene matches: 13. CDR3 in DNA: TGCGCCAGCAGCCGAGCCGCTAGCGGGGGGGCCATGGGGACCCAGTACTTC. It yields the protein CASSRAASGGAMGTQYF.

The chain links TRBV5-1 to TRBJ1-3, with a tentative D call TRBD1 (5 bases). The CDR3 sequence is 15 residues long. Germline CDR1 reads SGHRS; CDR2 reads YFSETQ. Trimming removed 0 bases from V and 4 bases from J, with 11 bases in between. CDR3 amino acids: CASSLEGQRGNTIYF. The CDR3 nucleotides are TGCGCCAGCAGCTTGGAGGGGCAGAGGGGAAACACCATATATTTT. Filled out from reference TRBV5-1 and TRBJ1-3, the complete variable domain reads KAGVTQTPRYLIKTRGQQVTLSCSPISGHRSVSWYQQTPGQGLQFLFEYFSETQRNKGNFPGRFSGRQFSNSRSEMNVSTLELGDSALYLCASSLEGQRGNTIYFGEGSWLTVV.

This chain uses TRBV25-1 with TRBJ2-5, with D tentatively TRBD1 or TRBD2 (6 bases each). This CDR3 is built from 16 residues. V lost 6 bases and J lost 0, with 17 bases in between. CDR1 is MGHDK and CDR2 is SYGVNS in the germline V gene. This CDR3 reads CASSPGGQVYQETQYF. The CDR3, as DNA: TGTGCCAGCAGCCCTGGGGGGCAGGTGTACCAAGAGACCCAGTACTTC.

This chain joins TRBV5-5 and TRBJ2-1, with D possibly being TRBD1 or TRBD2 (6 bases each). The V end was cut by 4 bases, the J end by 2 bases, with 13 bases between. CDR1 and CDR2 from the germline V gene are SGHKS and YYEKEE (reference sequence). This CDR3 is 15 amino acids long. The chain's CDR3 is CASSVLRGAYNEQFF. CDR3 sequence (DNA): TGTGCCAGCAGCGTTTTGAGGGGGGCCTACAATGAGCAGTTCTTC.

The sample holds a few counts of this clone. The chain employs TRBV20-1 and TRBJ1-2; D remains ambiguous. CDR1 and CDR2 (germline): DFQATT, SNEGSKA (reference sequence). The CDR3 extends over 10 amino acids. Trimming left V 3 bases short and J 8 bases short, with 7 bases between. CDR3 nucleotide sequence: TGCAGTGCTAGTCAGTTGGGCTACACCTTC. Translating gives CSASQLGYTF.

Here the CDR3 reads CASSLGDSHQPQHF. CDR3 DNA sequence: TGTGCCAGCAGCTTAGGGGACTCCCATCAGCCCCAGCATTTT. The chain has TRBV7-9 and TRBJ1-5; D perhaps matches TRBD1 (5 bases). Deletions cut 1 base from V and 5 bases from J, with 9 bases between. Germline lookup yields CDR1 SEHNR and CDR2 FQNEAQ (reference sequence). This CDR3 is built from 14 residues. Supplemented by reference TRBV7-9 and TRBJ1-5, the full variable domain reads DTGVSQNPRHKITKRGQNVTFRCDPISEHNRLYWYRQTLGQGPEFLTYFQNEAQLEKSRLLSDRFSAERPKGSFSTLEIQRTEQGDSAMYLCASSLGDSHQPQHFGDGTRLSIL.

CDR3 in DNA: TGCGCCAGCAGCTTGGAAGGGATCGCCTACAATGAGCAGTTCTTC. This encodes CASSLEGIAYNEQFF. The gene calls are TRBV5-1 and TRBJ2-1; D uncertain. V was trimmed by 0 bases and J by 2 bases, leaving 9 bases between them. Germline CDR1 reads SGHRS; CDR2 reads YFSETQ. CDR3 length: 15 residues. Looking up the rest from reference TRBV5-1 and TRBJ2-1 gives the full variable domain: KAGVTQTPRYLIKTRGQQVTLSCSPISGHRSVSWYQQTPGQGLQFLFEYFSETQRNKGNFPGRFSGRQFSNSRSEMNVSTLELGDSALYLCASSLEGIAYNEQFFGPGTRLTVL.

For this clone: A junction end diverges from the germline sequence, so it may reflect a read error. The chain combines TRBV5-1 with TRBJ2-1; D call uncertain. The CDR3 has 11 residues. Germline V gives CDR1 SGHRS, CDR2 YFSETQ. The CDR3 nucleotides read TGCGCCAGCAGCTCCAACAATGAGCAGTTCTTC. Encoded protein: CASSSNNEQFF.

The chain recombines TRBV11-2 with TRBJ2-5, with D perhaps being TRBD1 or TRBD2 (6 bases each). The CDR3 consists of 17 residues. Germline values: CDR1 SGHAT, CDR2 FQNNGV. V was clipped by 1 base and J by 5 bases, with 20 bases between them. For the CDR3, the DNA is TGTGCCAGCAGCTTAGGGATAGGAGGGCAGGGGCTGGAGACCCAGTACTTC. This codes for CASSLGIGGQGLETQYF. Full variable domain (missing parts from reference TRBV11-2 and TRBJ2-5): EAGVAQSPRYKIIEKRQSVAFWCNPISGHATLYWYQQILGQGPKLLIQFQNNGVVDDSQLPKDRFSAERLKGVDSTLKIQPAKLEDSAVYLCASSLGIGGQGLETQYFGPGTRLLVL.

This chain joins TRBV18 and TRBJ2-7; 12 nucleotides line up with TRBD1. The CDR3 runs to 14 residues. After removal of 3 bases from V and 7 bases from J, the junction contained 4 bases not matched to a gene. CDR1 is KGHSH and CDR2 is LQKENI in the germline V gene. CDR3 bases: TGTGCCAGCTCACCGGGACAGGGGGCGAGGGAGCAGTACTTC. The encoded protein is CASSPGQGAREQYF.